The T cell receptor (beta chain) under discussion was sequenced for a study of blood T cell repertoires in COVID-19. Across the whole study: Sites across the United States, Italy and Spain contributed samples from acute and convalescent COVID-19. Sources were T cells, B-cell-depleted T cells, or PBMCs; the material itself was cDNA or gDNA.

The germline V gene encodes CDR1 MDHEN and CDR2 SYDVKM. V dropped 6 bases and J dropped 4 bases, with 15 bases sitting between them. This CDR3 has 15 residues. Original processing notes: By means of reference gene primer amplification, nucleated cell counts were estimated. The method was immunoSEQ multiplex PCR; TCRdb's version includes in-frame clones alone and lacks a portion of them. V and J calls and clone size are given by that table; D and trimming were obtained from the DNA. The table lists about 250,000 clones, around 88% of them singletons. Sequenced: peripheral blood. The TCR was taken from an elderly man with acute or convalescent COVID-19. The chain employs TRBV28 and TRBJ2-2, with D perhaps matching TRBD1 (6 bases). CDR3 loop: CASRSLMGATGELFF. The CDR3 nucleotides read TGTGCCAGCAGGAGCCTGATGGGGGCCACCGGGGAGCTGTTTTTT. The full variable domain, its missing parts supplied by reference TRBV28 and TRBJ2-2, is DVKVTQSSRYLVKRTGEKVFLECVQDMDHENMFWYRQDPGLGLRLIYFSYDVKMKEKGDIPEGYSVSREKKERFSLILESASTNQTSMYLCASRSLMGATGELFFGEGSRLTVL.